The clone carrying this TCR beta chain was seen a single time. The assay was immunoSEQ multiplex PCR, and TCRdb's table has in-frame clones only and misses some. The repertoire includes around 24,000 clones, 90% to 95% of them detected once, and around 8.4% sits in the top ten. The data stem from a study of a mutant IDH1 vaccine in newly diagnosed glioma. The time point is: baseline, week 1 (first vaccination visit). Treatment described: pre-vaccination baseline after standard-of-care therapy. This clonotype was sampled from a man aged 30 to 45 with glioma. The sample here was PBMCs, taken from a glioma patient treated with radiotherapy, temozolomide or both.

CDR3 DNA sequence: TGCAGCGTGTGGCAAGTCTACGAGCAGTACTTC. Residues: CSVWQVYEQYF. The V call is TRBV29-1, the J call TRBJ2-7; D gene uncertain. V shed 6 bases and J shed 3 bases, with 9 bases lying between them. The germline V gene encodes CDR1 SQVTM and CDR2 ANQGSEA. This CDR3 contains 11 residues.